The 3 T cell receptor beta chains below were found in one sample sequenced in a study of cytomegalovirus exposure and HLA in healthy donors (TCRdb year 2017). The protocol used for the library was the immunoSEQ multiplex PCR assay. For the multiplex PCR, a mixture combining 60 forward primers for TCR Vbeta segments and 13 reverse primers for TCR Jbeta segments was used. TCRdb's version of the immuneACCESS table is confined to in-frame rearrangements and falls short of the full clone set. An unresolved V gene accounts for under half of the shortfall where checked; the remainder is of unknown origin. This sample is represented by 150,000 or so clones; around four fifths of them were singletons. The ten most abundant clones make up under 1.5% of the sample. Material for sequencing was PBMCs. The receptors were gathered from a man aged 25-45 years in good health and CMV-seronegative.

The chain combines TRBV2 with TRBJ2-3; TRBD2 matches 8 bases. Unmatched junction bases numbered 4, after V lost 8 bases and J lost 9 bases. The CDR3 has 11 amino acids. Germline CDR1 SNHLY, CDR2 FYNNEI. CDR3 protein: CASGAGATQYF. In DNA, the CDR3 is TGTGCCAGCGGAGCGGGGGCCACGCAGTATTTT.

This chain joins TRBV2 and TRBJ2-3, with D possibly TRBD2 on 5 matching bases. This CDR3 is 13 amino acids long. Germline V CDR1 and CDR2: SNHLY, FYNNEI. V shed 11 bases and J shed 2 bases, with 14 bases lying between them. The CDR3: CAAALETTDTQYF. CDR3 sequence (DNA): TGTGCCGCCGCACTAGAGACCACAGATACGCAGTATTTT.

The chain uses TRBV7-2 and TRBJ2-7, with TRBD1 identical over 7 bases. This CDR3 has 14 amino acids. Germline V gives CDR1 SGHTA, CDR2 FQGNSA. The trim removed 1 base at V and 2 bases at J, leaving 2 bases unmatched. CDR3 in DNA: TGTGCCAGCAGCTTAGACAGGGGAACCTACGAGCAGTACTTC. Residues: CASSLDRGTYEQYF.